This T cell receptor beta chain was profiled in a study of blood T cell repertoires in COVID-19. Study summary: COVID-19 samples collected from the United States, Italy and Spain covered acute and convalescent phases. The cDNA or gDNA used as material had been derived from T cells, B-cell-depleted T cells, or PBMCs.

As processed by the authors: How many nucleated cells were present was estimated from reference gene primer amplification. Generated by immunoSEQ multiplex PCR, the TCRdb table keeps only in-frame clones and is missing some. V and J calls and clone size are those listed in that table; D and trimming were worked out from the DNA. Among about 180,000 clones listed, 70% to 90% were seen once. This CDR3 spans 16 amino acids. Germline V gene data show CDR1 as SGHVS and CDR2 as FNYEAQ. Deletions cut 1 base from V and 1 base from J, with 11 bases between. The sample holds a few counts of this clone. The receptor's source is a man aged 60 to 69 with acute or convalescent COVID-19. The sample comprised peripheral blood. The V and J genes are TRBV7-6 and TRBJ2-1; no definite D call. The CDR3 DNA reads TGTGCCAGCAGCTTAGAAACTCCTCTGTCCTACAATGAGCAGTTCTTC. Residues: CASSLETPLSYNEQFF.